This entry lists 22 T cell receptor beta chains sequenced from one sample in a study of shared clonotypes between healthy human individuals. TCRdb's table, derived via immunoSEQ multiplex PCR, lists solely in-frame clones and lacks some. This table has fewer than 1 million clones, around 96% appearing once. Naive-designated CD8 cells lacked CD45RO, were positively enriched for CCR7, and omitted terminally differentiated effector memory CD45RA+ cells. What was sequenced was naive CD8+ T cells sorted from blood. These receptor sequences come from a man aged 25 to 40 in good health.

This rearrangement joins TRBV13 to TRBJ1-1, with D unresolved. The CDR3 has 14 amino acids. Germline CDR1 reads PRHDT; CDR2 reads FYEKMQ (reference sequence). Deletions cut 2 bases from V and 6 bases from J, with 13 bases between. CDR3 residues: CASSLPGRLPEAFF. The CDR3 bases are TGTGCCAGCAGCTTACCGGGGAGGCTCCCTGAAGCTTTCTTT.

This clone was seen just once. Within the sample, other DNA sequences also encode this same CDR3. The V gene is TRBV7-9, the J gene TRBJ2-1, with TRBD1 matching over 9 bases. The CDR3 is 15 residues long. Germline CDR1 and CDR2: SEHNR and FQNEAQ (reference sequence). Losses at the gene ends were 3 bases for V and 3 bases for J; bases not matched to a gene: 3. The CDR3 spells CASSLGQGFYNEQFF. DNA for the CDR3: TGTGCCAGCAGCTTGGGACAGGGATTCTACAATGAGCAGTTCTTC.

The chain links TRBV7-9 to TRBJ2-1; 7 positions agree with TRBD1. V lost 5 bases to trimming and J lost 2 bases; unmatched junction nucleotides: 12. The CDR3 is 17 residues long. Germline lookup yields CDR1 SEHNR and CDR2 FQNEAQ (reference sequence). CDR3 protein: CASSQEIRDSTYNEQFF. For the CDR3, the DNA is TGTGCCAGCAGCCAAGAGATCAGGGACAGTACCTACAATGAGCAGTTCTTC.

Notes on this clone: This same CDR3 is encoded by further DNA sequences in the sample. This chain links TRBV7-9 with TRBJ1-5; 8 nucleotides match TRBD1. The V and J ends lost 1 base and 4 bases, in that order; junction bases with no gene match: 0. The germline CDR1 and CDR2 sequences are SEHNR and FQNEAQ (reference sequence). The CDR3 has 14 amino acids. The CDR3 loop reads CASSLGTGNQPQHF. The CDR3 coding sequence is TGTGCCAGCAGCTTAGGGACAGGGAATCAGCCCCAGCATTTT.

The chain employs TRBV27 and TRBJ2-2; 10 nucleotides line up with TRBD2. CDR3 length: 19 amino acids. Germline V gives CDR1 MNHEY, CDR2 SMNVEV (reference sequence). V lost 3 bases, J lost 4 bases, and 14 bases stayed unmatched. The CDR3 DNA is TGTGCCAGCAGTTTTAGCCCCCTGAGGATAGCGGGAGGCACCGGGGAGCTGTTTTTT. This encodes CASSFSPLRIAGGTGELFF.

The chain is built from TRBV4-1 and TRBJ2-1; 8 bases align to TRBD1. The germline V gene encodes CDR1 MGHRA and CDR2 YSYEKL. The V gene end was trimmed by 5 bases and the J gene end by 6 bases; junction bases not matched to a gene: 12. The CDR3 runs to 16 residues. The CDR3 region is CASSEAGQGSINEQFF. CDR3 coding DNA: TGCGCCAGCAGCGAAGCAGGACAGGGAAGTATCAATGAGCAGTTCTTC.

To note about this clone: The sample holds other DNA sequences that translate to the same CDR3. V is TRBV11-2 and J is TRBJ2-5; no clear D gene. CDR1 and CDR2 (germline): SGHAT, FQNNGV. V dropped 3 bases and J dropped 5 bases, with 4 bases sitting between them. The CDR3 spans 11 residues. CDR3 coding DNA: TGTGCCAGCAGCTTGATTGAGACCCAGTACTTC. Protein product: CASSLIETQYF.

This clone was counted a single time. The chain joins TRBV15 to TRBJ2-7; no clear D. The length of the CDR3 is 13 residues. Trimming removed 4 bases at V and 3 bases at J, with 10 bases between. Germline V lookup: CDR1 LNHNV, CDR2 YYDKDF (reference sequence). CDR3 in amino acids: CATSTSRGYEQYF. CDR3 DNA: TGTGCCACCAGCACATCCCGCGGCTACGAGCAGTACTTC.

This clone is a singleton in its sample. The chain links TRBV5-1 to TRBJ2-3, with D possibly matching TRBD1 (5 bases). The V and J ends lost 0 bases and 2 bases respectively, with 10 bases between them. The CDR3 length is 15 residues. CDR1 is SGHRS, CDR2 YFSETQ, per germline. CDR3 loop: CASSLEQGNTDTQYF. CDR3 coding DNA: TGCGCCAGCAGCTTGGAGCAGGGAAACACAGATACGCAGTATTTT. Supplemented by reference TRBV5-1 and TRBJ2-3, the full variable domain reads KAGVTQTPRYLIKTRGQQVTLSCSPISGHRSVSWYQQTPGQGLQFLFEYFSETQRNKGNFPGRFSGRQFSNSRSEMNVSTLELGDSALYLCASSLEQGNTDTQYFGPGTRLTVL.

The genes are TRBV6-1 and TRBJ2-1, with a weak D call TRBD1 (6 bases). The CDR3 is 15 amino acids. The V gene's germline CDR1 is MNHNS and CDR2 SASEGT. V shed 8 bases and J shed 1 base, with 15 bases lying between them. CDR3 DNA: TGTGCCAGCTGGGAAGGACAGAGTTCCTACAATGAGCAGTTCTTC. Translation: CASWEGQSSYNEQFF.

V gene TRBV28 combines with J gene TRBJ2-2, with D perhaps TRBD1 or TRBD2 (5 bases each). V shed 2 bases and J shed 6 bases, with 13 bases lying between them. The CDR3 covers 15 residues. CDR1 is MDHEN, CDR2 SYDVKM, per germline. The CDR3 here is CASSLGTRGPGELFF. The CDR3 bases are TGTGCCAGCAGTTTAGGGACCCGGGGCCCCGGGGAGCTGTTTTTT.

To note about this clone: Other DNA sequences of this sample code for an identical CDR3. V is TRBV5-1 and J is TRBJ2-1, with 7 bases that match TRBD2. The trim removed 2 bases at V and 0 bases at J, leaving 2 bases unmatched. This CDR3 contains 15 residues. CDR1 is SGHRS and CDR2 is YFSETQ in the germline V gene. The CDR3 DNA sequence: TGCGCCAGCAGCTTAGGCGGGAGCTCCTACAATGAGCAGTTCTTC. Amino acids: CASSLGGSSYNEQFF.

Points on this clone: The same CDR3 is also encoded by other DNA sequences in this sample. The chain employs TRBV19 and TRBJ2-1, with 7 nucleotides matching TRBD1. CDR3 size: 16 residues. The germline V gene has CDR1 LNHDA and CDR2 SQIVND (reference sequence). V shed 1 base and J 0 bases; nucleotides not matched to a gene: 3. The CDR3 region is CASSIAGQSSYNEQFF. CDR3 DNA sequence: TGTGCCAGTAGTATAGCGGGACAGTCCTCCTACAATGAGCAGTTCTTC.

The chain employs TRBV4-1 and TRBJ2-7, with TRBD2 matching over 12 bases. Germline lookup yields CDR1 MGHRA and CDR2 YSYEKL. The CDR3 extends over 16 amino acids. The ends lost 3 bases at V and 2 bases at J; junction bases unmatched: 5. This CDR3 reads CASSQERLAGAYEQYF. CDR3 nucleotide sequence: TGCGCCAGCAGCCAGGAGCGACTAGCGGGAGCCTACGAGCAGTACTTC.

This clone was counted once. This chain connects TRBV19 to TRBJ2-7, with D perhaps TRBD1 (6 bases). The CDR3 loop spans 14 amino acids. From germline, CDR1 is LNHDA and CDR2 SQIVND (reference sequence). The germline V and J ends were trimmed by 3 bases and 3 bases, with 12 bases remaining between them. In nucleotides, the CDR3 is TGTGCCAGTAGTATCGGCAGGGGACACTACGAGCAGTACTTC. It is translated as CASSIGRGHYEQYF.

The chain carries TRBV9 and TRBJ1-4; weak D call: TRBD1 (6 bases). The CDR3 is 14 residues long. The V end was cut by 6 bases, the J end by 6 bases, with 15 bases between. Looked up from germline, CDR1 is SGDLS and CDR2 is YYNGEE. CDR3 loop: CASNSGEVDEKLFF. CDR3 DNA: TGTGCCAGCAATTCAGGGGAAGTCGATGAAAAACTGTTTTTT.

J is TRBJ2-7 and V is TRBV7-9, with D maybe TRBD1 (6 bases). The CDR3 is 16 amino acids. V lost 6 bases and J lost 0, with 18 bases in between. CDR1 is SEHNR and CDR2 is FQNEAQ in the germline V gene (reference sequence). The CDR3 spells CASSSPTGDGSYEQYF. The CDR3 bases are TGTGCCAGCAGTTCTCCGACAGGTGATGGCTCCTACGAGCAGTACTTC. Full variable domain (missing parts from reference TRBV7-9 and TRBJ2-7): DTGVSQNPRHKITKRGQNVTFRCDPISEHNRLYWYRQTLGQGPEFLTYFQNEAQLEKSRLLSDRFSAERPKGSFSTLEIQRTEQGDSAMYLCASSSPTGDGSYEQYFGPGTRLTVT.

The V gene is TRBV5-1, the J gene TRBJ2-1; 11 nucleotides agree with TRBD1. The CDR3 has 19 residues. Germline CDR1 and CDR2: SGHRS and YFSETQ. With V trimmed by 0 bases and J by 0 bases, 8 bases remained unmatched. The CDR3 nucleotides read TGCGCCAGCAGCTTGGCTGGACAGGGGGCCCATCTCTCCTACAATGAGCAGTTCTTC. This gives the protein CASSLAGQGAHLSYNEQFF.

CDR3 in amino acids: CASSYGTDTWYF. The CDR3 bases are TGTGCCAGCAGTTACGGGACCGACACTTGGTACTTC. V and J are TRBV6-6 and TRBJ2-7, with D tentatively TRBD1 or TRBD2 (5 bases each). The germline CDR1 and CDR2 sequences are MNHNY and SVGAGI (reference sequence). V was trimmed by 2 bases and J by 12 bases, leaving 14 bases between them. This CDR3 region has 12 residues.

V gene TRBV14 combines with J gene TRBJ2-1; D gene unclear. This CDR3 comprises 17 residues. V shed 3 bases and J shed 2 bases, with 17 bases lying between them. CDR1 is SGHDN and CDR2 is FVKESK in the germline V gene. This CDR3 is CASSHFSLLTAYNEQFF. As DNA, the CDR3 is TGTGCCAGCAGCCATTTTTCTCTCCTTACTGCCTACAATGAGCAGTTCTTC.

The rearrangement joins TRBV9 to TRBJ1-2; no clear D. Germline CDR1 reads SGDLS; CDR2 reads YYNGEE. This CDR3 spans 13 amino acids. V gave up 3 bases and J gave up 11 bases, with 17 bases separating them. Written as DNA, the CDR3 is TGTGCCAGCAGCGGAACCAGACCCACGGCTTACACCTTC. It codes for CASSGTRPTAYTF. Combining the CDR3 with reference TRBV9 and TRBJ1-2 gives the whole variable domain DSGVTQTPKHLITATGQRVTLRCSPRSGDLSVYWYQQSLDQGLQFLIQYYNGEERAKGNILERFSAQQFPDLHSELNLSSLELGDSALYFCASSGTRPTAYTFGSGTRLTVV.

The chain couples TRBV5-6 to TRBJ2-3; D unresolved. Trimming shortened V by 1 base and J by 5 bases, and 5 bases separated the two germline ends. Germline V CDR1 and CDR2: SGHDT, YYEEEE. The CDR3 runs 12 residues. Here the CDR3 DNA reads TGTGCCAGCAGCTTGTTGGTAGATACGCAGTATTTT. Protein sequence: CASSLLVDTQYF.